The entry that follows covers one TCR beta chain sequence. These data come from a study of blood T cell repertoires in COVID-19. On the study more broadly: Nucleic acid was either cDNA or gDNA, and it came from T cells, B-cell-depleted T cells, or PBMCs.

Clones were sequenced by immunoSEQ multiplex PCR, and TCRdb holds only the in-frame ones, with some missing. The table has about 330,000 clones, around 90% seen once. The cohort comprised adults aged roughly 18 to 95 years residing in under 30 US areas. Researchers sorted participants into cohorts using their self-reported clinical history. What the recovered Cohort 3 donors had was two negative PCRs, clearance, or symptom resolution. CDR3 size: 17 residues. V shed 0 bases and J shed 3 bases, with 15 bases lying between them. Germline assignment: CDR1 MNHEY and CDR2 SVGEGT. The chain couples TRBV6-2 or TRBV6-3 to TRBJ1-5, with D tentatively TRBD1 (6 bases). The sample was PBMCs or T cells enriched from blood (not recorded which). The TCR was taken from a woman younger than 45 who had recovered from COVID-19. Here the CDR3 DNA reads TGTGCCAGCAGTTACTCATCCTACAGGGTTCCCAATCAGCCCCAGCATTTT. It translates to CASSYSSYRVPNQPQHF.